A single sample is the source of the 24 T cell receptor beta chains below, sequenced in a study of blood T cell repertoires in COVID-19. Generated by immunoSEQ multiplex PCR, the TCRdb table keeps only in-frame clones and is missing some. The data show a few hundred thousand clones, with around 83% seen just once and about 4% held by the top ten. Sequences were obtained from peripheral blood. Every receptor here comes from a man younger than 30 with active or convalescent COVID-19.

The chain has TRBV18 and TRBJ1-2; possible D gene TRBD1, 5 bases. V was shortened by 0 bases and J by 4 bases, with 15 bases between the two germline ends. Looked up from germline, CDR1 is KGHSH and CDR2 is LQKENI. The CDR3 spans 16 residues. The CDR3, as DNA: TGTGCCAGCTCACCACCGAGCAGGGAACGTGGCTATGGCTACACCTTC. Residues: CASSPPSRERGYGYTF. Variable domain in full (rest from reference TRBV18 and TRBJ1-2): NAGVMQNPRHLVRRRGQEARLRCSPMKGHSHVYWYRQLPEEGLKFMVYLQKENIIDESGMPKERFSAEFPKEGPSILRIQQVVRGDSAAYFCASSPPSRERGYGYTFGSGTRLTVV.

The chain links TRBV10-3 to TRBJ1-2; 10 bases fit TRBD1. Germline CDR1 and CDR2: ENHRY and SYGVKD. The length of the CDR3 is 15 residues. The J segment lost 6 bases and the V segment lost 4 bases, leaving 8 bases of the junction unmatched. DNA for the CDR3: TGTGCCATCAGTGCCGACAGGGGGCGCCAAGATGGCTACACCTTC. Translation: CAISADRGRQDGYTF.

In DNA, the CDR3 is TGTGCCAGCAGCGTAGAACACAGTCGTGGAAACACCATATATTTT. Translation gives CASSVEHSRGNTIYF. The J gene is TRBJ1-3, the V gene TRBV9; D gene unclear. The V and J ends lost 0 bases and 3 bases respectively, with 10 bases between them. From germline, CDR1 is SGDLS and CDR2 YYNGEE. The CDR3 is 15 amino acids.

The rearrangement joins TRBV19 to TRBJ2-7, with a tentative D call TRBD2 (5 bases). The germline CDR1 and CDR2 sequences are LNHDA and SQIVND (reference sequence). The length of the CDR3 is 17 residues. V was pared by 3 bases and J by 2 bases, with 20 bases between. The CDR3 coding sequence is TGTGCCAGTAGTATTAGACTTGGACTCCAAACCACCTACGAGCAGTACTTC. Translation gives CASSIRLGLQTTYEQYF. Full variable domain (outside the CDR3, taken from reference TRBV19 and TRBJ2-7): DGGITQSPKYLFRKEGQNVTLSCEQNLNHDAMYWYRQDPGQGLRLIYYSQIVNDFQKGDIAEGYSVSREKKESFPLTVTSAQKNPTAFYLCASSIRLGLQTTYEQYFGPGTRLTVT.

CDR3 in DNA: TGTGCCAGCAGTCCATCCTTACAGTGGAACTATGGCTACACCTTC. Protein: CASSPSLQWNYGYTF. The rearrangement links TRBV3-1 (or the pseudogene TRBV3-2) to TRBJ1-2; D unclear. V dropped 6 bases and J dropped 2 bases, with 16 bases sitting between them. The CDR3 sequence is 15 residues long. Germline CDR1 is LGHDT and CDR2 is YNNKEL (reference sequence).

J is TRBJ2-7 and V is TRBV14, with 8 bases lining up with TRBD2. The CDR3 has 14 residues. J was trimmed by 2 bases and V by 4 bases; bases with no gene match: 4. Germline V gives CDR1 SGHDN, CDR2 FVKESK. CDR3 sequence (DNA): TGTGCCAGCAGCCGCCAAGCGGGGGCCTACGAGCAGTACTTC. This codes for CASSRQAGAYEQYF.

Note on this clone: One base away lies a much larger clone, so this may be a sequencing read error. CDR3 sequence (DNA): TGTGCCAGCAGCTCGGGACAGGGCTCCTACAATGAGCAGTTCTTC. This sequence encodes CASSSGQGSYNEQFF. The rearrangement joins TRBV7-2 to TRBJ2-1, with 9 positions matching TRBD1. Trimming took 4 bases from V and 0 from J; bases not matched to a gene: 1. The CDR3 is made up of 15 amino acids. Germline loops: CDR1 SGHTA, CDR2 FQGNSA.

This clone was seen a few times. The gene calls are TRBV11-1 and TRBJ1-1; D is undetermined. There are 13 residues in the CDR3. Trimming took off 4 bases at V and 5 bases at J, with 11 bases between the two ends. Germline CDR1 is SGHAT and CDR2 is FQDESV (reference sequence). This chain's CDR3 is CASSSSRGTEAFF. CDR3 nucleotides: TGTGCCAGCAGCTCGAGCAGAGGGACTGAAGCTTTCTTT.

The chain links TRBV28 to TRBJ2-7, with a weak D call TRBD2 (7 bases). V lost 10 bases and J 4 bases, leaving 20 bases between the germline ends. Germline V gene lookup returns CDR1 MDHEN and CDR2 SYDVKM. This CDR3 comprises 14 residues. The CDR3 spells CATRLGGPSYEQYF. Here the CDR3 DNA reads TGTGCCACCCGTTTGGGGGGGCCTAGTTACGAGCAGTACTTC.

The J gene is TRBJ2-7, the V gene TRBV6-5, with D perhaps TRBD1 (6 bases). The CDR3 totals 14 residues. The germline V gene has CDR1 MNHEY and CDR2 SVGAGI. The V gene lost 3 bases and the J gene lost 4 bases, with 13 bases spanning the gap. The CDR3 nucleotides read TGTGCCAGCAGTTATAGGGGCAGGGGTTACGAGCAGTACTTC. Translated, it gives CASSYRGRGYEQYF.

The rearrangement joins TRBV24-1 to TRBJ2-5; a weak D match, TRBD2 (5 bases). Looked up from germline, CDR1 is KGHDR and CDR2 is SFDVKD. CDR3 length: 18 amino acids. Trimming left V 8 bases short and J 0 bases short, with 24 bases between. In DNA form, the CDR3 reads TGTGCCACCATAAATACTAGTTCCCGAGGTCGGTACCAAGAGACCCAGTACTTC. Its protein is CATINTSSRGRYQETQYF.

In nucleotides, the CDR3 is TGCGCCAGCAGCCAATCTCGAGGGACTCAATACGAGCAGTACTTC. Encoded protein: CASSQSRGTQYEQYF. The chain combines TRBV4-3 with TRBJ2-7; tentatively, D is TRBD2 (6 bases). Trimming took off 2 bases at V and 4 bases at J, with 15 bases between the two ends. CDR3 length: 15 amino acids. The germline V gene encodes CDR1 LGHNA and CDR2 YSLEER.

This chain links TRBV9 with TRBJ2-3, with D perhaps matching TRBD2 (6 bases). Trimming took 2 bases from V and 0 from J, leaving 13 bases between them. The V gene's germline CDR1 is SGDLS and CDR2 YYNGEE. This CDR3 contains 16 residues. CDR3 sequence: CASSVGGGASTDTQYF. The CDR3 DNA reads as TGTGCCAGCAGCGTGGGGGGTGGCGCCAGCACAGATACGCAGTATTTT. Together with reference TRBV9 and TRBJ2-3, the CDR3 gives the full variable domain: DSGVTQTPKHLITATGQRVTLRCSPRSGDLSVYWYQQSLDQGLQFLIQYYNGEERAKGNILERFSAQQFPDLHSELNLSSLELGDSALYFCASSVGGGASTDTQYFGPGTRLTVL.

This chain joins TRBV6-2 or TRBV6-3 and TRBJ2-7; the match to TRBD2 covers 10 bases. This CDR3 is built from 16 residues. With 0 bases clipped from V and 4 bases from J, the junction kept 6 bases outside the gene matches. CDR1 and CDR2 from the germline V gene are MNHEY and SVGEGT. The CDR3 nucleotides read TGTGCCAGCAGTTACTCGATTCAAGCGGGAGGGTACGAGCAGTACTTC. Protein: CASSYSIQAGGYEQYF.

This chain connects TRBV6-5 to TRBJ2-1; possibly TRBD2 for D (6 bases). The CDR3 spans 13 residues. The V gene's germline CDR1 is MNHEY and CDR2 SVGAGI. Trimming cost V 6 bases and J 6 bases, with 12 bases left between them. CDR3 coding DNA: TGTGCCAGCAGCGCGGGACTGATCAATGAGCAGTTCTTC. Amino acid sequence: CASSAGLINEQFF.

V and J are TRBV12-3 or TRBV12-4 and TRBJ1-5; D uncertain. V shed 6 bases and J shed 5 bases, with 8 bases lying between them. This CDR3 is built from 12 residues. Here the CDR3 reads CASSRADQPQHF. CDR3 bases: TGTGCCAGCAGCCGTGCGGATCAGCCCCAGCATTTT.

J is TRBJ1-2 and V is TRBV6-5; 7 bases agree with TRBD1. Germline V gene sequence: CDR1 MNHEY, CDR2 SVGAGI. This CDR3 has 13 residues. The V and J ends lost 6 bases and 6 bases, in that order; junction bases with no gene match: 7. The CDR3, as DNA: TGTGCCAGCAGAGGGGGCGGAGGGAATGGCTACACCTTC. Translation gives CASRGGGGNGYTF.

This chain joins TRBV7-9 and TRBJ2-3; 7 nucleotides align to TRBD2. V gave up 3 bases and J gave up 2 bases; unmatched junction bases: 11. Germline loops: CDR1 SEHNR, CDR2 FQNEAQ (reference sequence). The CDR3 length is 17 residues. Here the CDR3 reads CASSFGVQRGPTDTQYF. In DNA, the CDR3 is TGTGCCAGCAGCTTTGGGGTCCAGCGGGGCCCCACAGATACGCAGTATTTT.

The DNA for the CDR3 is TGTGCCAGCCAATGGGAGACGTTGAACACTGAAGCTTTCTTT. Translation gives CASQWETLNTEAFF. The chain is built from TRBV2 and TRBJ1-1; D is unclear. V lost 8 bases and J 0 bases, leaving 13 bases between the germline ends. Germline V gene lookup returns CDR1 SNHLY and CDR2 FYNNEI. The length of the CDR3 is 14 residues.

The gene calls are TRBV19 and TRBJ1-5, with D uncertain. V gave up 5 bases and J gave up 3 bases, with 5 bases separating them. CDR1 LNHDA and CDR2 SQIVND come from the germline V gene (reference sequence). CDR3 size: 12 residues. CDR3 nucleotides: TGTGCCAGTAGTGAGGTCAATCAGCCCCAGCATTTT. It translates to CASSEVNQPQHF.

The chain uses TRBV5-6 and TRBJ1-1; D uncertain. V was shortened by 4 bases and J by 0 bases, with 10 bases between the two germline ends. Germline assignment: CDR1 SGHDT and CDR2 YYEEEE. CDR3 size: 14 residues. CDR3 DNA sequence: TGTGCCAGCAGCGTACCTAAGCTGAACACTGAAGCTTTCTTT. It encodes CASSVPKLNTEAFF.

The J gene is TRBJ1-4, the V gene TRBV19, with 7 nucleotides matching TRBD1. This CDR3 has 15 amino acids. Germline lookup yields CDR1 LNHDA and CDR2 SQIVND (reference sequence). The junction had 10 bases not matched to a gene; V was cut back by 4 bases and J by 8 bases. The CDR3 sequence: CASSNFQGVGEKLFF. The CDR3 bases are TGTGCCAGTAGTAACTTCCAGGGGGTTGGAGAAAAACTGTTTTTT. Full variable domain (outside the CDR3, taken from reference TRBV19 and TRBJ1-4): DGGITQSPKYLFRKEGQNVTLSCEQNLNHDAMYWYRQDPGQGLRLIYYSQIVNDFQKGDIAEGYSVSREKKESFPLTVTSAQKNPTAFYLCASSNFQGVGEKLFFGSGTQLSVL.

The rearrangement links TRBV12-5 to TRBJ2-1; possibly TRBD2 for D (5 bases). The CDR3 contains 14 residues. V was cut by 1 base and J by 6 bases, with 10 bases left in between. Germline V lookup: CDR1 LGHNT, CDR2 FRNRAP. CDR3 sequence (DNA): TGTGCTAGTGGTTTGGGGCTAGAGGGCAATGAGCAGTTCTTC. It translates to CASGLGLEGNEQFF. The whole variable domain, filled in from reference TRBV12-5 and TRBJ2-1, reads DARVTQTPRHKVTEMGQEVTMRCQPILGHNTVFWYRQTMMQGLELLAYFRNRAPLDDSGMPKDRFSAEMPDATLATLKIQPSEPRDSAVYFCASGLGLEGNEQFFGPGTRLTVL.

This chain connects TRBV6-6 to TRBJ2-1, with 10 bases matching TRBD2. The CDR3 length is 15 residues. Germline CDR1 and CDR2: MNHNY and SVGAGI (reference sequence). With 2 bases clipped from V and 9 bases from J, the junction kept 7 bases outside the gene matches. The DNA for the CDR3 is TGTGCCAGCAGTTACGTAGCGGGGGGTAATGGTGAGCAGTTCTTC. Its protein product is CASSYVAGGNGEQFF.